This record looks at one T cell receptor (beta chain) sequence and its context. The record originates from a study of T cells expressing NK-cell markers. Study background: It was sorted CD3+CD56-NKG2C+, CD3+CD56+NKG2C- and CD3+CD56+NKG2C+ T cells that provided the TCR beta repertoires.

Reprocessing the 5' RACE reads, TCRdb reports a single entry for every CDR3 protein and omits DNA. The sample includes 20,000 or so distinct CDR3 sequences. This sequence originates from a man aged 18 to 69 in good health. The specimen sequenced was blood T cells: a sorted CD56 or NKG2C T cell subset, CD4+ or CD8+ T cells, or bulk PBMC T cells (not recorded which).

Here the CDR3 reads CASRFQTGQGDTEAFF. The V gene is TRBV2, the J gene TRBJ1-1; TCRdb outputs TRBD1, but without DNA this stays unchecked. CDR1 is SNHLY, CDR2 FYNNEI, per germline. The CDR3 totals 16 residues. Drawing the rest from reference TRBV2 and TRBJ1-1, the complete variable domain is EPEVTQTPSHQVTQMGQEVILRCVPISNHLYFYWYRQILGQKVEFLVSFYNNEISEKSEIFDDQFSVERPDGSNFTLKIRSTKLEDSAMYFCASRFQTGQGDTEAFFGQGTRLTVV.